This T cell receptor (beta chain) was obtained from a study of PD-1 blockade in classical Hodgkin lymphoma. Time point of the sample: cycle 4 day 1 (C4D1), after five to seven weeks of nivolumab. Every patient relapsed after autologous stem cell transplantation, and brentuximab vedotin exposure varied. CD4+ T cells were purified from thawed PBMCs by magnetic negative selection. Sequenced by immunoSEQ multiplex PCR; TCRdb stores in-frame clones only, minus some. The sample includes about 30,000 clones, approximately 80% of them seen just once. The sequenced sample was CD4+ T cells from blood, obtained before the fourth cycle of nivolumab. The clonotype originates from a human donor with classical Hodgkin lymphoma.

The CDR3 protein is CASSIGTSGSYEQYF. CDR3 DNA: TGTGCCAGCAGCATTGGGACTAGTGGGAGCTACGAGCAGTACTTC. This chain joins TRBV27 and TRBJ2-7; TRBD2 agrees at 8 bases. This CDR3 is built from 15 residues. Trimming removed 6 bases from V and 3 bases from J; junction bases left unmatched: 10. Germline V CDR1 and CDR2: MNHEY, SMNVEV (reference sequence).